This T cell receptor (beta chain) was observed in a study of T cells in Graves' hyperthyroidism and ophthalmopathy. Study context: The blood sample was taken at first diagnosis, before treatment began. Broader study findings: Before onset, ophthalmopathy was predicted by the model a median roughly 6.8 months earlier.

In its sample, this clonotype was seen many times. Its antigen is unknown. Patients with uncontrolled infections, other autoimmune diseases, pregnancy or lactation were excluded. Diagnosis rested on symptoms, serum thyroxine and TRAb, thyroid ultrasound, and orbital computed tomography. CDR3 length: 13 amino acids. From germline, CDR1 is DFQATT and CDR2 SNEGSKA (reference sequence). With V trimmed by 7 bases and J by 8 bases, 7 bases remained unmatched. TCR beta CDR3 sequences were amplified from RNA transcripts. First-round RT-PCR of the TCR CDR3 relied on the HTBI primer set. TCRdb ran MiXCR on the multiplex PCR reads and lists one entry per CDR3 protein. The profile shows 300,000 to 500,000 distinct CDR3 sequences, more than 12% of them singletons.

The chain couples TRBV20-1 to TRBJ2-1; 11 bases fit TRBD2. The TCR sequence derives from a man in his fifties or sixties with Graves' ophthalmopathy. Material for sequencing was blood. This CDR3 is CSVSGRAIYEQFF. The DNA of the CDR3 is TGCAGTGTTAGCGGGAGGGCCATATATGAGCAGTTCTTC.